This is a list of T cell receptor beta chains from one sample in a study of T cell repertoires in cytomegalovirus infection. One entry per CDR3 protein, called by TCRdb with MiXCR from the reads. Of about 570,000 distinct CDR3 sequences listed, around two fifths are singletons. The antigens for these receptors are not known. Sequencing was performed on cultured PBMCs, taken from culture after CMV antigen stimulation. The origin of the receptors is a human donor in good health (CMV status not recorded). Some clones in this sample may be carry-over from other donors' samples. CDR3s include the opening cysteine and the closing phenylalanine or tryptophan. D genes are given only for firm matches. A row's size may be missing; if present it is once, few, many or a size class.

cdr3_aa: CPRRSLGCNEQFF
cdr3_nt: TGCCCCCGGCGGTCACTAGGTTGCAATGAGCAGTTCTTC
clone_size: .
v_call: TRBV29-1
j_call: TRBJ2-1
d_call: .

cdr3_aa: CASSAATSSYNSPLHF
cdr3_nt: TGTGCCAGCAGTGCGGCCACAAGCTCCTATAATTCACCCCTCCACTTT
clone_size: .
v_call: TRBV25-1
j_call: TRBJ1-6
d_call: .

cdr3_aa: CASSPSRGAGYEQYF
cdr3_nt: TGTGCCAGCTCTCCCTCCCGGGGGGCCGGCTACGAGCAGTACTTC
clone_size: few
v_call: TRBV6-2/TRBV6-3
j_call: TRBJ2-7
d_call: .

cdr3_aa: CALKTGGQGGGYTF
cdr3_nt: TGTGCCCTCAAAACCGGGGGCCAGGGAGGTGGCTACACCTTC
clone_size: .
v_call: TRBV28
j_call: TRBJ1-2
d_call: .

cdr3_aa: CSVRGFGGKADTQYF
cdr3_nt: TGCAGCGTCCGGGGGTTTGGCGGTAAAGCAGATACGCAGTATTTT
clone_size: .
v_call: TRBV29-1
j_call: TRBJ2-3
d_call: .

cdr3_aa: CASSLIARRGGPYEQYF
cdr3_nt: TGTGCCAGCAGTTTAATAGCTCGTCGTGGTGGGCCCTACGAGCAGTACTTC
clone_size: few
v_call: TRBV12-3/TRBV12-4
j_call: TRBJ2-7
d_call: .

cdr3_aa: CASSIDQGRHYGYTF
cdr3_nt: TGTGCCAGCAGCATAGACCAGGGCAGGCACTATGGCTACACCTTC
clone_size: many
v_call: TRBV7-2
j_call: TRBJ1-2
d_call: .

cdr3_aa: CASSLSPFGVWNEQFF
cdr3_nt: TGTGCCAGCAGCTTATCCCCTTTCGGGGTTTGGAATGAGCAGTTCTTC
clone_size: .
v_call: TRBV11-2
j_call: TRBJ2-1
d_call: .

cdr3_aa: CASSPNRAQETQYF
cdr3_nt: TGTGCCAGCAGCCCAAATAGGGCCCAAGAGACCCAGTACTTC
clone_size: .
v_call: TRBV7-4
j_call: TRBJ2-5
d_call: .

cdr3_aa: CASSVGTYTDTQYF
cdr3_nt: TGCGCCAGCAGTGTTGGGACCTACACAGATACGCAGTATTTT
clone_size: .
v_call: TRBV10-2
j_call: TRBJ2-3
d_call: .

cdr3_aa: CASSLGFGGSSWEQYF
cdr3_nt: TGTGCCAGCAGCTTAGGTTTTGGCGGGAGTTCGTGGGAGCAGTACTTC
clone_size: .
v_call: TRBV7-9
j_call: TRBJ2-7
d_call: TRBD2

cdr3_aa: CASSPLRLRAYEQYF
cdr3_nt: TGTGCCAGCAGCCCTCTCCGGCTTAGAGCCTACGAGCAGTACTTC
clone_size: .
v_call: TRBV7-9
j_call: TRBJ2-7
d_call: .

cdr3_aa: CASSHGREASYEQYF
cdr3_nt: TGTGCCAGCAGCCACGGGCGGGAGGCTTCCTACGAGCAGTACTTC
clone_size: .
v_call: TRBV2
j_call: TRBJ2-7
d_call: TRBD2

cdr3_aa: CSATRLAGAQYF
cdr3_nt: TGCAGTGCTACTCGACTAGCGGGGGCGCAGTATTTT
clone_size: .
v_call: TRBV20-1
j_call: TRBJ2-3
d_call: TRBD2

cdr3_aa: CSASNLARNEQYF
cdr3_nt: TGCAGTGCTAGTAACCTAGCTAGAAACGAGCAGTACTTC
clone_size: .
v_call: TRBV20-1
j_call: TRBJ2-7
d_call: .

cdr3_aa: CASRKQGALTYEQYF
cdr3_nt: TGTGCCAGTAGAAAACAGGGGGCGCTTACCTACGAGCAGTACTTC
clone_size: once
v_call: TRBV19
j_call: TRBJ2-7
d_call: TRBD1

cdr3_aa: CASSDRDGRYEQYF
cdr3_nt: TGCGCCAGCAGTGACAGGGACGGTCGGTACGAGCAGTACTTC
clone_size: .
v_call: TRBV5-1
j_call: TRBJ2-7
d_call: TRBD1

cdr3_aa: CATRQGWNEQFF
cdr3_nt: TGTGCCACCCGACAGGGGTGGAATGAGCAGTTCTTC
clone_size: .
v_call: TRBV19
j_call: TRBJ2-1
d_call: TRBD1

cdr3_aa: CASRPFPSGGEGQAFF
cdr3_nt: TGTGCCAGCAGACCATTTCCCTCAGGGGGCGAGGGACAAGCTTTCTTT
clone_size: .
v_call: TRBV27
j_call: TRBJ1-1
d_call: TRBD1

cdr3_aa: CSAPKRVGGAGYIYGYTF
cdr3_nt: TGCAGTGCTCCCAAAAGGGTTGGGGGCGCCGGATATATCTATGGCTACACCTTC
clone_size: .
v_call: TRBV20-1
j_call: TRBJ1-2
d_call: .

cdr3_aa: CASSLSPRGKGLVEQYF
cdr3_nt: TGTGCCAGCAGTCTATCGCCACGGGGGAAGGGTTTGGTCGAGCAGTACTTC
clone_size: .
v_call: TRBV28
j_call: TRBJ2-7
d_call: .

cdr3_aa: CASSSQGGGQPQHF
cdr3_nt: TGTGCCAGCAGCTCTCAGGGAGGAGGACAGCCCCAGCATTTT
clone_size: .
v_call: TRBV7-9
j_call: TRBJ1-5
d_call: .

cdr3_aa: CASSLRLAEGSDTQYF
cdr3_nt: TGTGCCAGCAGCTTACGACTAGCGGAGGGCTCAGATACGCAGTATTTT
clone_size: few
v_call: TRBV7-2
j_call: TRBJ2-3
d_call: TRBD2

cdr3_aa: CASSQDSPSGETQYF
cdr3_nt: TGTGCCAGCAGCCAAGATTCCCCTAGTGGAGAGACCCAGTACTTC
clone_size: .
v_call: TRBV14
j_call: TRBJ2-5
d_call: .

cdr3_aa: CASSFSPGSSTDTQYF
cdr3_nt: TGTGCCAGCAGCTTCAGCCCGGGAAGTAGCACAGATACGCAGTATTTT
clone_size: .
v_call: TRBV7-8
j_call: TRBJ2-3
d_call: .

cdr3_aa: CASSYSPSAYEQYF
cdr3_nt: TGTGCCAGCAGTTACTCACCAAGCGCTTACGAGCAGTACTTC
clone_size: .
v_call: TRBV6-5
j_call: TRBJ2-7
d_call: .

cdr3_aa: CASSLTQIGTEAFF
cdr3_nt: TGTGCCAGCAGCTTAACCCAAATAGGCACTGAAGCTTTCTTT
clone_size: .
v_call: TRBV7-8
j_call: TRBJ1-1
d_call: .

cdr3_aa: CASSLGLQDSPLHF
cdr3_nt: TGTGCCAGTAGTCTCGGGCTCCAGGATTCACCCCTCCACTTT
clone_size: few
v_call: TRBV19
j_call: TRBJ1-6
d_call: .

cdr3_aa: CSARETGYNSPLHF
cdr3_nt: TGCAGTGCTAGAGAGACAGGATATAATTCACCCCTCCACTTT
clone_size: .
v_call: TRBV20-1
j_call: TRBJ1-6
d_call: .

cdr3_aa: CASSLGAGQGRGYTF
cdr3_nt: TGTGCCAGCAGTTTAGGCGCGGGCCAGGGCCGTGGCTACACCTTC
clone_size: .
v_call: TRBV12-3/TRBV12-4
j_call: TRBJ1-2
d_call: .

cdr3_aa: CASSLGTGPSSEQYF
cdr3_nt: TGTGCCAGCAGCTTAGGGACAGGTCCGTCATCCGAGCAGTACTTC
clone_size: many
v_call: TRBV7-8
j_call: TRBJ2-7
d_call: TRBD1

cdr3_aa: CASSWGTSSYNEQFF
cdr3_nt: TGTGCCAGCAGTTGGGGGACTAGCTCCTACAATGAGCAGTTCTTC
clone_size: .
v_call: TRBV12-3/TRBV12-4
j_call: TRBJ2-1
d_call: TRBD2

cdr3_aa: CASSPEFGPNEKLFF
cdr3_nt: TGTGCCAGCAGCCCCGAATTTGGTCCTAATGAAAAACTGTTTTTT
clone_size: .
v_call: TRBV7-6
j_call: TRBJ1-4
d_call: .

cdr3_aa: CASSGNRLGEETQYF
cdr3_nt: TGTGCCAGCAGTGGGAACAGGCTTGGGGAAGAGACCCAGTACTTC
clone_size: .
v_call: TRBV6-6
j_call: TRBJ2-5
d_call: .

cdr3_aa: CASSSRGTRKFF
cdr3_nt: TGTGCCAGCAGTTCCCGAGGGACTAGGAAGTTCTTC
clone_size: .
v_call: TRBV6-5
j_call: TRBJ2-1
d_call: TRBD2

cdr3_aa: CASSQGQGAGGYTF
cdr3_nt: TGTGCCAGCAGCCAGGGACAGGGGGCAGGTGGCTACACCTTC
clone_size: .
v_call: TRBV27
j_call: TRBJ1-2
d_call: TRBD1

cdr3_aa: CASSFRDGPYEQYF
cdr3_nt: TGTGCCAGCAGCTTCCGGGACGGCCCCTACGAGCAGTACTTC
clone_size: few
v_call: TRBV7-2
j_call: TRBJ2-7
d_call: .

cdr3_aa: CASSPREQGAGNTIYF
cdr3_nt: TGTGCCAGCAGCCCGAGGGAACAGGGGGCTGGAAACACCATATATTTT
clone_size: .
v_call: TRBV7-9
j_call: TRBJ1-3
d_call: TRBD1

cdr3_aa: CASIPSGTGGYNEQFF
cdr3_nt: TGTGCCAGCATCCCAAGCGGGACAGGGGGATACAATGAGCAGTTCTTC
clone_size: .
v_call: TRBV11-2
j_call: TRBJ2-1
d_call: TRBD1

cdr3_aa: CASSPGSRSYEQYF
cdr3_nt: TGTGCCAGCAGCCCAGGGTCTCGGTCCTACGAGCAGTACTTC
clone_size: .
v_call: TRBV7-8
j_call: TRBJ2-7
d_call: .

cdr3_aa: CASSPVRGFEKLFF
cdr3_nt: TGTGCCAGCAGCCCGGTTAGGGGCTTCGAAAAACTGTTTTTT
clone_size: few
v_call: TRBV7-6
j_call: TRBJ1-4
d_call: .

cdr3_aa: CASTPRGGPNTEAFF
cdr3_nt: TGTGCCAGCACACCCCGAGGGGGCCCCAACACTGAAGCTTTCTTT
clone_size: once
v_call: TRBV7-9
j_call: TRBJ1-1
d_call: TRBD1

cdr3_aa: CASERHGDYNEQFF
cdr3_nt: TGTGCCAGCGAAAGGCACGGAGACTACAATGAGCAGTTCTTC
clone_size: .
v_call: TRBV2
j_call: TRBJ2-1
d_call: .

cdr3_aa: CASSPGSLGYTF
cdr3_nt: TGTGCCAGCAGTCCCGGATCTCTCGGCTACACCTTC
clone_size: .
v_call: TRBV12-3/TRBV12-4
j_call: TRBJ1-2
d_call: .

cdr3_aa: CASRGGNSPLHF
cdr3_nt: TGTGCCAGCAGAGGGGGAAATTCACCCCTCCACTTT
clone_size: .
v_call: TRBV6-2/TRBV6-3
j_call: TRBJ1-6
d_call: .

cdr3_aa: CATRGLATGELFF
cdr3_nt: TGTGCCACTCGAGGCCTAGCCACCGGGGAGCTGTTTTTT
clone_size: .
v_call: TRBV6-6
j_call: TRBJ2-2
d_call: .